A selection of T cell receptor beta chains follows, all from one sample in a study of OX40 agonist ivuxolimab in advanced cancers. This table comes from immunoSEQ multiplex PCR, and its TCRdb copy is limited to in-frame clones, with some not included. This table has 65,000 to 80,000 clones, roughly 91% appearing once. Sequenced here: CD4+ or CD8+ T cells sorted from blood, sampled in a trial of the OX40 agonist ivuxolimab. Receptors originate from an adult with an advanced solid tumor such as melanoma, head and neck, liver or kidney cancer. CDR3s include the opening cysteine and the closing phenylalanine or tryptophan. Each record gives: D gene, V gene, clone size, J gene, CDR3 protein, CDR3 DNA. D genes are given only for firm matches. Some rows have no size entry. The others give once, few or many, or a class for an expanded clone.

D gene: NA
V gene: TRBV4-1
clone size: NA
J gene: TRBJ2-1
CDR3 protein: CASSFHRETSEQFF
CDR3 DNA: TGCGCCAGCAGCTTCCATAGGGAGACAAGTGAGCAGTTCTTC

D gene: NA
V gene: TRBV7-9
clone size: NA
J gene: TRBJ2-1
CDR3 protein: CASSPLAQQFF
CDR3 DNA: TGTGCCAGCAGCCCTCTGGCCCAACAGTTCTTC

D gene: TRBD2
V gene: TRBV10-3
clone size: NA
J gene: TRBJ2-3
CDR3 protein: CAITPGGSGTDTQYF
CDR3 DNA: TGTGCCATCACCCCGGGGGGGTCGGGCACAGATACGCAGTATTTT

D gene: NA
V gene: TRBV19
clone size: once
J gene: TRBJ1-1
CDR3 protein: CASATPGSTEAFF
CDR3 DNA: TGTGCCAGTGCCACCCCGGGAAGTACTGAAGCTTTCTTT

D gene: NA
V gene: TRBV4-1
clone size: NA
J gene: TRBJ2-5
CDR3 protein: CASSQGDLPSEETQYF
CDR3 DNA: TGCGCCAGCAGCCAAGGGGACCTACCCTCGGAAGAGACCCAGTACTTC

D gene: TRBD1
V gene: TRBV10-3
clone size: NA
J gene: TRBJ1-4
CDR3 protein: CAISADRVTNEKLFF
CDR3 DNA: TGTGCCATCAGTGCAGACAGGGTAACTAATGAAAAACTGTTTTTT

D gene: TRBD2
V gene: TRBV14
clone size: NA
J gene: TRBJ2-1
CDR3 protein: CASSQDLGRLGSYNEQFF
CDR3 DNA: TGTGCCAGCAGCCAAGATCTCGGGAGGTTGGGCTCCTACAATGAGCAGTTCTTC

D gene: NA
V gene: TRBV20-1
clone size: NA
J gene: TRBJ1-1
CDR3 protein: CSAAYTEAFF
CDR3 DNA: TGCAGTGCCGCATACACTGAAGCTTTCTTT

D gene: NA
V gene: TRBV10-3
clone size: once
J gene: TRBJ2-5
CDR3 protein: CAISDNGKYGETQYF
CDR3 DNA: TGTGCCATCAGTGATAACGGAAAATATGGGGAGACCCAGTACTTC

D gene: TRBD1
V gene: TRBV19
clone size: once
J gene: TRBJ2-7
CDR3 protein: CASRRTGGWEQYF
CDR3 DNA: TGTGCCAGTAGGAGGACAGGGGGCTGGGAGCAGTACTTC

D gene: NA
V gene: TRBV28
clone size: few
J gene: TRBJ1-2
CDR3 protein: CASSPTVDYGYTF
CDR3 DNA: TGTGCCAGCAGCCCGACAGTAGACTATGGCTACACCTTC

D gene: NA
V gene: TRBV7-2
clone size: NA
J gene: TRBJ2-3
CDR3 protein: CASSWTGTDTQYF
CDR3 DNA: TGTGCCAGCAGCTGGACTGGCACAGATACGCAGTATTTT

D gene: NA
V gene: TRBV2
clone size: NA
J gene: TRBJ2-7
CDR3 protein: CASRVRGHSYEQYF
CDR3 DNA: TGTGCCAGCAGGGTTCGAGGTCACTCCTACGAGCAGTACTTC

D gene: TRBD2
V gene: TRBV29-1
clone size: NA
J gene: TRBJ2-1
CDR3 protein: CSASGLAGASNEQFF
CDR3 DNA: TGCAGCGCCTCGGGACTAGCGGGAGCTTCTAATGAGCAGTTCTTC

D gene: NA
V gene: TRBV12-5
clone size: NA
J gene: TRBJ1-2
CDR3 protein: CASGLPPAGYTF
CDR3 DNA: TGTGCTAGTGGTCTCCCCCCCGCGGGCTACACCTTC

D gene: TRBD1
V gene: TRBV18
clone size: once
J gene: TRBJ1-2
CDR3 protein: CASSPRAGGSFYGYTF
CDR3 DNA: TGTGCCAGCTCACCACGGGCAGGGGGGAGTTTCTATGGCTACACCTTC

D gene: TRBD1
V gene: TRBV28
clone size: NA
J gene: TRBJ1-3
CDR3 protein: CASSLTGGGNTIYF
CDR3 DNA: TGTGCCAGCAGTTTGACAGGGGGAGGGAACACCATATATTTT

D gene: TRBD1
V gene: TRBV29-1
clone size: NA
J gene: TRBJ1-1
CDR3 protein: CSVDPGQEANTEAFF
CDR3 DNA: TGCAGCGTTGACCCGGGACAGGAAGCGAACACTGAAGCTTTCTTT

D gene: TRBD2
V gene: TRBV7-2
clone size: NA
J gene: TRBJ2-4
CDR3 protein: CASSTGLAGAGAKNIQYF
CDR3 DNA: TGTGCCAGCAGCACGGGACTAGCGGGGGCGGGGGCCAAAAACATTCAGTACTTC

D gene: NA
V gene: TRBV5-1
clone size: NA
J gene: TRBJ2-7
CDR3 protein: CASSPYDRLPYEQYF
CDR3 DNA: TGCGCCAGCAGCCCCTATGACAGACTGCCCTACGAGCAGTACTTC

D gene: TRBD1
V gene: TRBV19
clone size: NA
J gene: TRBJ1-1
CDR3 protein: CASSIQGAFGNTEAFF
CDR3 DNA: TGTGCCAGTAGTATACAGGGGGCTTTTGGGAACACTGAAGCTTTCTTT

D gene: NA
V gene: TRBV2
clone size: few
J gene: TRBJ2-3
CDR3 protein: CASTGNTQYF
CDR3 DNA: TGTGCCAGCACCGGCAATACGCAGTATTTT

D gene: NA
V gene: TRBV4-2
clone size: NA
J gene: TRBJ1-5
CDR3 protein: CASSGSGGPGNQPQHF
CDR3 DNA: TGTGCCAGCAGTGGGTCGGGGGGTCCTGGCAATCAGCCCCAGCATTTT

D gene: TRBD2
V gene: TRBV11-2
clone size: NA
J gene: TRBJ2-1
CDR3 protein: CASSPGLAASNSYNEQFF
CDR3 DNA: TGTGCCAGCAGTCCGGGACTAGCGGCCTCCAATAGCTACAATGAGCAGTTCTTC

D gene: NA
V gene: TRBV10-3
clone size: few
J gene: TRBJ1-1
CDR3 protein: CAIGKNTEAFF
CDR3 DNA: TGTGCCATCGGGAAGAACACTGAAGCTTTCTTT

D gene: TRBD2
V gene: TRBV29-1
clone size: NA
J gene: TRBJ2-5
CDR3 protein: CSENKLAGGKTQYF
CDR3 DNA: TGCAGCGAGAACAAACTAGCGGGAGGGAAGACCCAGTACTTC

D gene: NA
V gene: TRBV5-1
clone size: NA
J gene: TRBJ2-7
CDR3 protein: CASSLDSTTSSYEQYF
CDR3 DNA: TGCGCCAGCAGCTTGGACTCGACTACGAGCTCCTACGAGCAGTACTTC

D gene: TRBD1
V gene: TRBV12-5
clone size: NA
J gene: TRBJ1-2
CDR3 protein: CASVRQGNYGYTF
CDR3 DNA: TGTGCTAGTGTTCGACAGGGGAACTATGGCTACACCTTC

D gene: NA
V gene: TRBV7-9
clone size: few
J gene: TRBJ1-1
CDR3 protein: CASSLSRGLNTEAFF
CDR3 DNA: TGTGCCAGCAGCTTAAGTCGGGGGTTGAACACTGAAGCTTTCTTT

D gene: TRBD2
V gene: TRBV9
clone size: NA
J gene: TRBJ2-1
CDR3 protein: CASSLRTSGVYNEQFF
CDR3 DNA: TGTGCCAGCAGCCTCCGGACTAGCGGGGTCTACAATGAGCAGTTCTTC

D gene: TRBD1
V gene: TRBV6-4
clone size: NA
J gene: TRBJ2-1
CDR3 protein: CASSQGQGADEQFF
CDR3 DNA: TGTGCCAGCAGTCAAGGACAGGGGGCTGATGAGCAGTTCTTC

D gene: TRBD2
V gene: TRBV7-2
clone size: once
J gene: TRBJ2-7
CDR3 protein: CASSRRLAGSVYEQYF
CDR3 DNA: TGTGCCAGCAGCCGGAGACTAGCGGGAAGTGTCTACGAGCAGTACTTC

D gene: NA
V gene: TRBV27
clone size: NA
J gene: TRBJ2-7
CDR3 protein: CASSSIWSQMGLGNEQYF
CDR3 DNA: TGTGCCAGCAGTTCCATTTGGTCTCAGATGGGCCTGGGGAACGAGCAGTACTTC

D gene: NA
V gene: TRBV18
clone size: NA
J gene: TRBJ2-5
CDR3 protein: CASSPTGHRSYGQYF
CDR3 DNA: TGTGCCAGCTCACCAACGGGACACCGCTCCTACGGGCAGTACTTC

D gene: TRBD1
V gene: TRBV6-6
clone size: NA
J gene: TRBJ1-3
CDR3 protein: CATTGENSGNTIYF
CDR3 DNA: TGTGCCACCACAGGGGAGAACTCTGGAAACACCATATATTTT

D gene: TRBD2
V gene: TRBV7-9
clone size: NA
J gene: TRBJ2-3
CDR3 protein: CASLFFAGGSTDTQYF
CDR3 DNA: TGTGCCAGCCTGTTCTTTGCGGGAGGGAGCACAGATACGCAGTATTTT

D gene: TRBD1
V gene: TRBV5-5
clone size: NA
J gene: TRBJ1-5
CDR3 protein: CASSLGTGGPNQPQHF
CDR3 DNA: TGTGCCAGCAGCTTGGGCACAGGGGGCCCCAATCAGCCCCAGCATTTT

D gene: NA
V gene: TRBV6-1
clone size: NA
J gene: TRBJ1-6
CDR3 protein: CASSSRGPNSPLHF
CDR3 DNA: TGTGCCAGCAGTTCCCGGGGACCCAATTCACCCCTCCACTTT

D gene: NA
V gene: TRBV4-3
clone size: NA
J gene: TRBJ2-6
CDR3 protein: CASSAGWETSGANVLTF
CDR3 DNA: TGCGCCAGCAGCGCGGGATGGGAAACCTCTGGGGCCAACGTCCTGACTTTC

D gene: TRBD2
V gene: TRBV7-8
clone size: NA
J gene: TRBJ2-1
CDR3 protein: CASSLAGLAGGPQRYNEQFF
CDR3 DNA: TGTGCCAGCAGCTTAGCTGGACTAGCGGGAGGGCCTCAGCGGTACAATGAGCAGTTCTTC

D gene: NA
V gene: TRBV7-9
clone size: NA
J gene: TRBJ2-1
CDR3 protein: CASSLPGTRYNEQFF
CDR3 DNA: TGTGCCAGCAGCCTTCCGGGAACCAGATACAATGAGCAGTTCTTC

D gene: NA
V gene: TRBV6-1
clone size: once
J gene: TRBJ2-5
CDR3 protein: CASSEAPSGGGQETQYF
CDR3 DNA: TGTGCCAGCAGTGAAGCGCCCTCAGGGGGGGGACAAGAGACCCAGTACTTC

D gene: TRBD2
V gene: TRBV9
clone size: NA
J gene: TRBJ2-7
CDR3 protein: CASSPTSGNSYEQYF
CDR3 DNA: TGTGCCAGCAGTCCCACTAGCGGTAACTCCTACGAGCAGTACTTC

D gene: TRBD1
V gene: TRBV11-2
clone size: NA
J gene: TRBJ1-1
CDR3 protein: CASSTRTGGSAEAFF
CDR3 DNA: TGCGCCAGCAGCACCCGGACAGGGGGTAGTGCTGAAGCTTTCTTT

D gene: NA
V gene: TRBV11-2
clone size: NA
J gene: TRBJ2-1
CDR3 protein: CASSLGQTYNEQFF
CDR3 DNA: TGTGCCAGCAGCTTAGGACAAACATACAATGAGCAGTTCTTC

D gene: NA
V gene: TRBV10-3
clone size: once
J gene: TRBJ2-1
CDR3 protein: CAISPDRSSYNEQFF
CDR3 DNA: TGTGCCATCAGCCCCGACAGGAGCTCCTACAATGAGCAGTTCTTC

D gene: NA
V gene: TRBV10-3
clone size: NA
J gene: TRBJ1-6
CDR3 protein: CAISVDPNNSPLHF
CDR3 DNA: TGTGCCATCAGTGTGGACCCTAATAATTCACCCCTCCACTTT

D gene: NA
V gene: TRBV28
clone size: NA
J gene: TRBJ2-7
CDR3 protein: CASGLGLGVSYEQYF
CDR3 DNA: TGTGCCAGCGGCCTTGGTCTGGGGGTCTCCTACGAGCAGTACTTC

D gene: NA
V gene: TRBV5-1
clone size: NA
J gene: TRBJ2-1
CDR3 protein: CASRDLTGNEQFF
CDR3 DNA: TGCGCCAGCAGGGATTTGACAGGCAATGAGCAGTTCTTC

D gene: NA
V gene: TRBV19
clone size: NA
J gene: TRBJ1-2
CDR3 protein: CASTSAGTHANYGYTF
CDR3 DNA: TGTGCCAGTACATCCGCGGGGACTCATGCTAACTATGGCTACACCTTC

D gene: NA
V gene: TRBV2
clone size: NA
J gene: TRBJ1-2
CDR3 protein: CASSALDLTSYTF
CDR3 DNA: TGTGCCAGCAGTGCTCTGGACTTGACTAGCTACACCTTC

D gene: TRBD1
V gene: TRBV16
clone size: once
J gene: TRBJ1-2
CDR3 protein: CASSQAPRGYGYTF
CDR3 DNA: TGTGCCAGCAGCCAAGCGCCCAGGGGGTATGGCTACACCTTC

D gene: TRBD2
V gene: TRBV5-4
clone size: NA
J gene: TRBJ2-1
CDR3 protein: CASSRDYRGNEQFF
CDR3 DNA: TGTGCCAGCAGTCGGGACTACCGAGGGAATGAGCAGTTCTTC

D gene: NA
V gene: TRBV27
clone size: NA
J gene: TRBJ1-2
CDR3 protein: CASSLLSGPRAYYGYTF
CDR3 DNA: TGTGCCAGCAGTTTACTCTCGGGGCCGCGGGCCTACTATGGCTACACCTTC

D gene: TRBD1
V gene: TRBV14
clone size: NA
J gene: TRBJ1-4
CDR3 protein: CASSLTGLGGWGEKLFF
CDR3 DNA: TGTGCCAGCAGCCTAACAGGGTTAGGGGGCTGGGGTGAAAAACTGTTTTTT